This T cell receptor (beta chain) was identified in a study of CD8+ T cells in alopecia areata. The CDR3 is 13 amino acids. Germline V gene lookup returns CDR1 MNHNY and CDR2 SVGAGI (reference sequence). The ends were cut back, 0 bases at V and 0 bases at J, with 3 bases in the middle. This clone was counted a single time. Isolated RNA was reverse transcribed into cDNA used as the sequencing template. This table comes from immunoSEQ multiplex PCR, and its TCRdb copy is limited to in-frame clones, with some not included. The sample holds about 270,000 clones, roughly 63% seen once. The treatment was: oral pan-JAK inhibitor, 5-10 mg twice daily.

The source of this sequence is a human donor with alopecia areata. Sequenced here: CD4+ T cells sorted from blood, sampled at week 52, from a patient treated with tofacitinib. J is TRBJ2-7 and V is TRBV6-6; D remains ambiguous. CDR3 in DNA: TGTGCCAGCAGTTACTCAGACTCCTACGAGCAGTACTTC. Translated, it gives CASSYSDSYEQYF.